A few counts support the clone carrying this T cell receptor (beta chain). Antigen: not known. This sample stems from a study of vaccination and CD4 T cells after COVID-19. In the study overall: Median time from second vaccine dose to sampling was about 70 days (14 to 241).

As to time point: late sampling 161 to 241 days after vaccination in three convalescent patients. Described treatment: roughly ten-day PBMC culture with coronavirus spike peptide pools or control peptides (ViraFEST assay). Every well contained more than 1.5 million PBMCs, which were grown with around 10 IU/ml IL-2 and roughly 9.7 ug/ml peptide pools. Sequencing of DNA taken from cultured CD4+ T cells relied on the Oncomine TCR Beta short-read assay. Each CDR3 protein gets one entry after TCRdb re-called the PCR reads with MiXCR. Of more than 20,000 distinct CDR3 sequences in the sample, about 42% are singletons; the top ten hold around 4%. This sequence originates from a human donor who had recovered from COVID-19. This specimen consisted of CD4+ T cells from blood, cultured in vitro, obtained about 7 months after SARS-CoV-2 vaccination.

CDR3 coding DNA: TGTGCCAGCAGTAAACAGGTCTTCGGGCCCCAGCATTTT. Translation: CASSKQVFGPQHF. This rearrangement joins TRBV28 to TRBJ1-5; maybe TRBD1 (5 bases). The CDR3 has 13 residues. CDR1 is MDHEN and CDR2 is SYDVKM in the germline V gene. The germline V and J ends were trimmed by 5 bases and 9 bases, with 14 bases remaining between them.